This T cell receptor (beta chain) is from a study of T-cell reconstitution after alpha-beta-depleted transplantation in children. For TCRbeta, the library was prepared with unique molecular identifiers. TCRdb re-called the PCR reads with MiXCR, one entry per CDR3 protein. This table has around 96,000 distinct CDR3 sequences, 9.5% to 15% appearing once. This clonotype was detected ten times or more. V was pared by 2 bases and J by 2 bases, with 16 bases between. This CDR3 has 17 amino acids. Germline V CDR1 and CDR2: SGHTA, FQGNSA. The chain employs TRBV7-2 and TRBJ2-1; TRBD1 might be the D (6 bases). This sequence was found in a human donor who donated a stem cell graft to a child with inherited bone marrow failure. The material was PBMCs from the stem cell graft donor, obtained from the stem cell graft. The CDR3 protein is CASSLRGNGPTYNEQFF. The CDR3 DNA follows: TGTGCCAGCAGCTTAAGGGGGAATGGGCCTACCTACAATGAGCAGTTCTTC.